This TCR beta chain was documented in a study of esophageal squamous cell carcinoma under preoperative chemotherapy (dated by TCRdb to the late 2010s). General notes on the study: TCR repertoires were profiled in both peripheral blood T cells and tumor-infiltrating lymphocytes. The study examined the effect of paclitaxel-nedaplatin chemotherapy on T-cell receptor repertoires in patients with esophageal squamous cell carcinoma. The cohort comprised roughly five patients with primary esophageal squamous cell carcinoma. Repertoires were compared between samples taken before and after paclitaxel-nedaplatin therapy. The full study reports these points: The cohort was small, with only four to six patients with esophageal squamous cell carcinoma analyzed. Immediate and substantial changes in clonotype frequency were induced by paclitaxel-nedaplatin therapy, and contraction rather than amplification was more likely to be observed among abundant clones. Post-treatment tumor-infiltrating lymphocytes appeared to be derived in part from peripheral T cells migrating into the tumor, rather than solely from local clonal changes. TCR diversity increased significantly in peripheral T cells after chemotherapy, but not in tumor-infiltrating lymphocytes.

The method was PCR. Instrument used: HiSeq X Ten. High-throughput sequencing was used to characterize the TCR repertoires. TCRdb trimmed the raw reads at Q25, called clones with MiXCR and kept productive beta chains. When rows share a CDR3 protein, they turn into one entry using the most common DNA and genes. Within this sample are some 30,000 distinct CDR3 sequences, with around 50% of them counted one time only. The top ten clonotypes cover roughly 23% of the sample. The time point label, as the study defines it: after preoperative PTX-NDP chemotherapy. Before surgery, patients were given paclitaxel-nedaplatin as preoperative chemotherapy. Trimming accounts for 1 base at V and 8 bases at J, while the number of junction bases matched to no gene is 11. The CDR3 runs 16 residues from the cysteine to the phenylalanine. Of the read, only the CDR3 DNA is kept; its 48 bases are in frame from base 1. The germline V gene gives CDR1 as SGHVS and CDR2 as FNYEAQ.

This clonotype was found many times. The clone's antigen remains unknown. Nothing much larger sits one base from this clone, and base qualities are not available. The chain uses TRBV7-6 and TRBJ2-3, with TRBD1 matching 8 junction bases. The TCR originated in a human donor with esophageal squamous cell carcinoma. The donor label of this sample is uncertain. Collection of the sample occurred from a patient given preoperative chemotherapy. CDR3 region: CASSLDETGDGGTQYF. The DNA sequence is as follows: TGTGCCAGCAGCTTAGACGAGACAGGGGATGGGGGTACGCAGTATTTT.